The 31 T cell receptor beta chains presented below share a single source sample, sequenced in a study of cytomegalovirus exposure and HLA in healthy donors. PCR primers comprised 60 Vbeta and 13 Jbeta primers. Sequencing used immunoSEQ multiplex PCR; TCRdb keeps in-frame clones, though not all of them. The data hold about 69,000 clones, with approximately 74% observed a single time. The specimen was PBMCs. The receptors originated from a woman aged 25-40 years in good health and CMV-seropositive.

The chain couples TRBV2 to TRBJ1-2; 10 bases map to TRBD1. CDR3 size: 15 residues. The trim removed 3 bases at V and 4 bases at J, leaving 5 bases unmatched. Germline assignment: CDR1 SNHLY and CDR2 FYNNEI. The CDR3 loop reads CASSDRTGGIYGYTF. CDR3 bases: TGTGCCAGCAGTGATCGGACAGGGGGGATCTATGGCTACACCTTC.

The chain links TRBV7-8 to TRBJ2-3; D is undetermined. Trimming stripped 5 bases from V and 0 bases from J, with 6 bases between. The CDR3 spans 13 residues. CDR1 and CDR2 (germline): SGHVS, FQNEAQ. The CDR3 DNA reads as TGTGCCAGCAGCCACGGGAGCACAGATACGCAGTATTTT. Translating it yields CASSHGSTDTQYF.

The rearrangement uses TRBV29-1 and TRBJ2-5; TRBD2 might be the D (6 bases). The germline CDR1 and CDR2 sequences are SQVTM and ANQGSEA. The CDR3 totals 15 residues. V was trimmed by 4 bases and J by 2 bases, leaving 17 bases between them. CDR3 protein: CSVGKDPGDQETQYF. CDR3 DNA: TGCAGCGTTGGTAAAGACCCGGGAGATCAAGAGACCCAGTACTTC.

The chain recombines TRBV21-1 with TRBJ2-1; the table's D call, TRBD2, has no DNA check behind it. TRBV21-1 is a known pseudogene. The CDR3 extends over 13 amino acids. CDR3 loop: CASNSSPTNEQFF. CDR3 in DNA: TGTGCCAGCAATTCGAGTCCCACCAATGAGCAGTTCTTC.

This chain links TRBV29-1 with TRBJ2-7, with 9 bases fitting TRBD2. The J segment lost 2 bases and the V segment lost 3 bases, leaving 5 bases of the junction unmatched. The CDR3 runs to 14 residues. Germline V CDR1 and CDR2: SQVTM, ANQGSEA. For the CDR3, the DNA is TGCAGCGTTGAGATAGCGGGAGAGGCCTACGAGCAGTACTTC. This encodes CSVEIAGEAYEQYF.

The chain combines TRBV7-9 with TRBJ2-1, with D maybe TRBD2 (7 bases). Germline CDR1 is SEHNR and CDR2 is FQNEAQ (reference sequence). The CDR3 length is 11 residues. CDR3 region: CVGGGYNEQFF. DNA of the CDR3: TGTGTAGGGGGGGGCTACAATGAGCAGTTCTTC.

The chain couples TRBV7-9 to TRBJ2-7, with D possibly TRBD1 on 6 matching bases. Looked up from germline, CDR1 is SEHNR and CDR2 is FQNEAQ (reference sequence). Trimming took off 5 bases at V and 2 bases at J, with 10 bases between the two ends. The CDR3 runs 13 residues. CDR3 amino acids: CASSPRGTYEQYF. Here the CDR3 DNA reads TGTGCCAGCAGCCCGAGGGGGACCTACGAGCAGTACTTC.

This chain joins TRBV28 and TRBJ1-1, with 7 bases fitting TRBD1. There are 12 residues in the CDR3. The J segment lost 7 bases and the V segment lost 3 bases, leaving 2 bases of the junction unmatched. CDR1 is MDHEN and CDR2 is SYDVKM in the germline V gene. The CDR3 DNA reads as TGTGCCAGCAGTTTTGACAGGGATGAAGCTTTCTTT. Its translation: CASSFDRDEAFF.

This clone was picked up a small number of times. The chain has TRBV27 and TRBJ2-7; 9 bases match TRBD1. The junction had 9 bases not matched to a gene; V was cut back by 5 bases and J by 4 bases. CDR3 length equals 15 residues. The germline V gene encodes CDR1 MNHEY and CDR2 SMNVEV (reference sequence). CDR3 sequence reads: CASSPGTGSPYEQYF. The CDR3 DNA is TGTGCCAGCAGTCCCGGGACAGGGAGCCCTTACGAGCAGTACTTC.

The chain has TRBV7-9 and TRBJ2-7; maybe TRBD1 (5 bases). This CDR3 spans 12 amino acids. CDR1 is SEHNR, CDR2 FQNEAQ, per germline (reference sequence). Trimming pared 11 bases from V and 4 bases from J, leaving 15 bases between. CDR3 sequence (DNA): TGTGCCGGGGCTACTACTTCTTACGAGCAGTACTTC. Residues: CAGATTSYEQYF.

This chain connects TRBV5-1 to TRBJ2-1; the match to TRBD1 covers 7 bases. There are 13 residues in the CDR3. CDR1 is SGHRS, CDR2 YFSETQ, per germline. V lost 4 bases, J lost 4 bases, and 2 bases stayed unmatched. The DNA for the CDR3 is TGCGCCAGCAGCAGGGGACAGTACAATGAGCAGTTCTTC. The encoded protein is CASSRGQYNEQFF.

The V call is TRBV2, the J call TRBJ1-2, with D possibly TRBD1 on 5 matching bases. CDR1 is SNHLY, CDR2 FYNNEI, per germline. This CDR3 region has 11 residues. V shed 6 bases and J shed 8 bases, with 10 bases lying between them. DNA of the CDR3: TGTGCCAGCAGGGGGCTGGAGGGCTACACCTTC. Translating it yields CASRGLEGYTF. Variable domain in full (rest from reference TRBV2 and TRBJ1-2): EPEVTQTPSHQVTQMGQEVILRCVPISNHLYFYWYRQILGQKVEFLVSFYNNEISEKSEIFDDQFSVERPDGSNFTLKIRSTKLEDSAMYFCASRGLEGYTFGSGTRLTVV.

This chain uses TRBV28 with TRBJ2-7, with D perhaps matching TRBD2 (6 bases). CDR1 is MDHEN, CDR2 SYDVKM, per germline. This CDR3 comprises 16 residues. The V gene lost 2 bases and the J gene lost 2 bases, with 16 bases spanning the gap. The CDR3 here is CASSLQAAGSAYEQYF. The DNA of the CDR3 is TGTGCCAGCAGTTTACAAGCGGCGGGGTCCGCCTACGAGCAGTACTTC.

The chain recombines TRBV10-1 with TRBJ2-1; 7 bases are a match to TRBD1. The trim removed 2 bases at V and 10 bases at J, leaving 11 bases unmatched. This CDR3 is built from 15 residues. Per germline, CDR1 WNHNN and CDR2 SYGVQD (reference sequence). The CDR3 coding sequence is TGCGCCAGCAGTGAGGAGGGGACAGCGATTTCGGAGCAGTTCTTC. As protein: CASSEEGTAISEQFF.

This chain joins TRBV6-1 and TRBJ2-7, with 9 bases aligning to TRBD2. J gave up 2 bases and V 6 bases, and 5 bases lay outside the gene matches. The CDR3 length is 14 residues. Germline V gives CDR1 MNHNS, CDR2 SASEGT. CDR3 nucleotide sequence: TGTGCCAGCAGAGTAGCGGGAGAGGCCTACGAGCAGTACTTC. It codes for CASRVAGEAYEQYF.

The CDR3 loop reads CASSATPLPSYEQYF. Written as DNA, the CDR3 is TGTGCCAGCAGCGCGACTCCTCTCCCCTCCTACGAGCAGTACTTC. The chain is built from TRBV9 and TRBJ2-7; no definite D call. V was clipped by 3 bases and J by 0 bases, with 13 bases between them. Germline V gene lookup returns CDR1 SGDLS and CDR2 YYNGEE. The CDR3 is 15 amino acids. Complete variable domain (other parts from reference TRBV9 and TRBJ2-7): DSGVTQTPKHLITATGQRVTLRCSPRSGDLSVYWYQQSLDQGLQFLIQYYNGEERAKGNILERFSAQQFPDLHSELNLSSLELGDSALYFCASSATPLPSYEQYFGPGTRLTVT.

J is TRBJ1-1 and V is TRBV4-1; the match to TRBD1 covers 7 bases. Trimming took 3 bases from V and 1 from J; bases not matched to a gene: 8. CDR1 and CDR2 (germline): MGHRA, YSYEKL. CDR3 length: 16 amino acids. This CDR3 reads CASSQNPGQKNTEAFF. CDR3 sequence (DNA): TGCGCCAGCAGCCAGAACCCGGGACAGAAGAACACTGAAGCTTTCTTT.

The chain couples TRBV27 to TRBJ1-5; 7 nucleotides line up with TRBD1. Trimming at V came to 6 bases and at J to 0 bases, leaving 2 bases not matched to a gene. CDR3 length: 14 amino acids. Germline CDR1 is MNHEY and CDR2 is SMNVEV (reference sequence). The CDR3 is CASRGGHSNQPQHF. The DNA for the CDR3 is TGTGCCAGCAGAGGGGGCCATAGCAATCAGCCCCAGCATTTT.

The chain combines TRBV5-1 with TRBJ1-1; TRBD1 might be the D (5 bases). CDR1 is SGHRS, CDR2 YFSETQ, per germline. V was trimmed by 0 bases and J by 2 bases, leaving 14 bases between them. The length of the CDR3 is 16 residues. The CDR3 loop reads CASSLDLGLVNTEAFF. The CDR3 nucleotides are TGCGCCAGCAGCTTGGATTTGGGACTAGTTAACACTGAAGCTTTCTTT.

The J gene is TRBJ2-5, the V gene TRBV9, with 14 bases aligning to TRBD2. The V gene end was trimmed by 3 bases and the J gene end by 9 bases; junction bases not matched to a gene: 1. This CDR3 has 13 residues. Germline values: CDR1 SGDLS, CDR2 YYNGEE. The CDR3 loop reads CASSGLAGGSQYF. In DNA form, the CDR3 reads TGTGCCAGCAGCGGACTAGCGGGGGGGTCCCAGTACTTC.

The CDR3 loop reads CASTRGRYNEQFF. CDR3 in DNA: TGTGCCAGCACGAGGGGGCGCTACAATGAGCAGTTCTTC. V and J are TRBV6-1 and TRBJ2-1; 7 bases map to TRBD1. V shed 7 bases and J 3 bases; nucleotides not matched to a gene: 3. The CDR3 extends over 13 amino acids. Germline V gene lookup returns CDR1 MNHNS and CDR2 SASEGT.

The chain combines TRBV30 with TRBJ1-4, with no clear D. The V end lost 5 bases, the J end lost 0 bases, and 13 bases lay between the germline ends. CDR1 and CDR2 (germline): GTSNPN, SVGIG (reference sequence). The CDR3 runs to 15 residues. CDR3: CAWGLGSATNEKLFF. DNA for the CDR3: TGTGCCTGGGGATTGGGCTCTGCAACTAATGAAAAACTGTTTTTT.

This chain uses TRBV29-1 with TRBJ1-2, with TRBD1 as a possible D gene (5 bases). CDR1 and CDR2 from the germline V gene are SQVTM and ANQGSEA. The CDR3 loop spans 16 amino acids. V was trimmed by 2 bases and J by 7 bases, leaving 23 bases between them. CDR3 DNA sequence: TGCAGCGTTGAAAACCAGGGTAGGCGTGTGTTTAGTGGCTACACCTTC. Translating gives CSVENQGRRVFSGYTF. Full variable domain (missing parts from reference TRBV29-1 and TRBJ1-2): SAVISQKPSRDICQRGTSLTIQCQVDSQVTMMFWYRQQPGQSLTLIATANQGSEATYESGFVIDKFPISRPNLTFSTLTVSNMSPEDSSIYLCSVENQGRRVFSGYTFGSGTRLTVV.

V usage is TRBV4-2 and J usage is TRBJ2-7; 12 bases align to TRBD2. Germline V gives CDR1 LGHNA, CDR2 YNFKEQ. Unmatched junction bases numbered 3, after V lost 4 bases and J lost 2 bases. The CDR3 has 15 residues. The CDR3 region has the DNA TGTGCCAGCAGCCCAGGACTAGCGGGGACCTACGAGCAGTACTTC. Its translation: CASSPGLAGTYEQYF.

This clone was observed at least ten times. The chain couples TRBV7-9 to TRBJ1-1; maybe TRBD1 (6 bases). Germline V gene lookup returns CDR1 SEHNR and CDR2 FQNEAQ (reference sequence). This CDR3 region has 13 residues. Trimming took 2 bases from V and 4 from J, leaving 8 bases between them. CDR3 bases: TGTGCCAGCAGCTTACTAGGGGGCACTGAAGCTTTCTTT. Amino acid sequence: CASSLLGGTEAFF.

V usage is TRBV18 and J usage is TRBJ1-1; 11 bases are shared with TRBD1. The ends lost 6 bases at V and 1 base at J; junction bases unmatched: 7. Per the germline V gene, CDR1 is KGHSH and CDR2 is LQKENI. The CDR3 is 16 amino acids. CDR3 loop: CASSQGQGVRNTEAFF. In nucleotides, the CDR3 is TGTGCCAGCTCCCAGGGACAGGGGGTAAGGAACACTGAAGCTTTCTTT.

The rearrangement uses TRBV4-1 and TRBJ2-2, with D maybe TRBD2 (6 bases). The CDR3 is 16 residues long. Trimming cost V 3 bases and J 4 bases, with 15 bases left between them. CDR1 and CDR2 from the germline V gene are MGHRA and YSYEKL. CDR3 in amino acids: CASSQTGLATTGELFF. DNA of the CDR3: TGCGCCAGCAGCCAGACGGGACTGGCGACCACCGGGGAGCTGTTTTTT.

The chain carries TRBV20-1 and TRBJ1-2; D call uncertain. Trimming took 6 bases from V and 0 from J, leaving 5 bases between them. CDR1 and CDR2 (germline): DFQATT, SNEGSKA (reference sequence). The CDR3 is 11 amino acids. CDR3 DNA: TGCAGTGCCGTAGCTAACTATGGCTACACCTTC. Translated: CSAVANYGYTF.

This clone was counted a few times. The genes are TRBV30 and TRBJ2-2; TRBD1 matches 8 bases. V lost 5 bases and J lost 4; bases outside the gene matches: 9. The germline V gene has CDR1 GTSNPN and CDR2 SVGIG (reference sequence). The CDR3 is made up of 15 amino acids. Here the CDR3 reads CAWGFGQGGTGELFF. CDR3 coding DNA: TGTGCCTGGGGGTTTGGACAGGGCGGCACCGGGGAGCTGTTTTTT.

V usage is TRBV30 and J usage is TRBJ2-2; weak D call: TRBD1 (5 bases). The germline V gene has CDR1 GTSNPN and CDR2 SVGIG (reference sequence). CDR3 length equals 15 residues. V lost 1 base and J lost 6, with 15 bases in between. This CDR3 reads CAWSGKDMESGELFF. Written as DNA, the CDR3 is TGTGCCTGGAGTGGGAAGGACATGGAGTCCGGGGAGCTGTTTTTT.

The chain uses TRBV7-9 and TRBJ1-1; 9 bases align to TRBD1. V shed 1 base and J 1 base; nucleotides not matched to a gene: 4. CDR3 size: 16 residues. Germline lookup yields CDR1 SEHNR and CDR2 FQNEAQ (reference sequence). CDR3 sequence (DNA): TGTGCCAGCAGCTTAGGGACGGGACAGGGGAACACTGAAGCTTTCTTT. It codes for CASSLGTGQGNTEAFF.